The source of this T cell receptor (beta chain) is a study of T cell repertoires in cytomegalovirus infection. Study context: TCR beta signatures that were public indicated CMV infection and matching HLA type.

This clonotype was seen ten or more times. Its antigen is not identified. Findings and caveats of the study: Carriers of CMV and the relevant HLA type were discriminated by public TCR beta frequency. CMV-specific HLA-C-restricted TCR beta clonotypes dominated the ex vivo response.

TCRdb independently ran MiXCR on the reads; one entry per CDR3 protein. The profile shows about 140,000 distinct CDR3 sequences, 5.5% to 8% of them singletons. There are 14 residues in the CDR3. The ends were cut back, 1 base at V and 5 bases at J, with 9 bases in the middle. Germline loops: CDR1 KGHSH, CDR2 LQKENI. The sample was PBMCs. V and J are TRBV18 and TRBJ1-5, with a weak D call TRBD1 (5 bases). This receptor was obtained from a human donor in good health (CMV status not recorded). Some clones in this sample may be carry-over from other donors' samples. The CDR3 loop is CASSPQGGDQPQHF. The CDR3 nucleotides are TGTGCCAGCTCACCACAGGGAGGGGATCAGCCCCAGCATTTT.